The 15 T cell receptor beta chains below were found in one sample sequenced in a study of shared clonotypes between healthy human individuals. Measured with immunoSEQ multiplex PCR; TCRdb has only the in-frame clones, and not every one. The top ten clones hold approximately 1.5% of a sample with about a million clones, 70% to 85% of them seen once. The source material was memory CD4+ T cells sorted from blood. The subset was: CD45RA-negative fraction. These receptors came from a man in his late teens or twenties in good health.

The J gene is TRBJ2-7, the V gene TRBV7-8, with TRBD1 matching over 8 bases. Germline CDR1 reads SGHVS; CDR2 reads FQNEAQ. The CDR3 is 15 residues long. Trimming at V came to 1 base and at J to 7 bases, leaving 9 bases not matched to a gene. The DNA for the CDR3 is TGTGCCAGCAGCTTAGGGTCAGGGGGCCCGAGGGAGCAGTACTTC. Translating gives CASSLGSGGPREQYF.

A remark on this clone: One end of the junction does not line up with germline, which may come from a read error. The chain carries TRBV7-7 and TRBJ2-2, with 10 bases that match TRBD2. The CDR3 is made up of 15 amino acids. The germline V gene has CDR1 SSHAT and CDR2 FNYEAQ (reference sequence). CDR3 DNA sequence: TGTGCTAGCAGCCAATTGACTAGCGGGACCGGGGAGCTGTTTTTT. It encodes CASSQLTSGTGELFF.

The rearrangement uses TRBV25-1 and TRBJ2-1; D uncertain. V lost 9 bases to trimming and J lost 3 bases, with 6 bases between them. In germline, CDR1 is MGHDK, CDR2 SYGVNS. The CDR3 is 11 amino acids. The CDR3 coding sequence is TGTGCCAGTGACGGCTACAATGAGCAGTTCTTC. Protein: CASDGYNEQFF. The whole variable domain, remainder taken from reference TRBV25-1 and TRBJ2-1, is EADIYQTPRYLVIGTGKKITLECSQTMGHDKMYWYQQDPGMELHLIHYSYGVNSTEKGDLSSESTVSRIRTEHFPLTLESARPSHTSQYLCASDGYNEQFFGPGTRLTVL.

V is TRBV6-1 and J is TRBJ1-4; D remains ambiguous. Trimming left V 7 bases short and J 8 bases short, with 8 bases between. This CDR3 comprises 11 residues. Germline lookup yields CDR1 MNHNS and CDR2 SASEGT. The CDR3 reads CASIGEEKLFF. The CDR3 DNA reads as TGTGCCAGCATAGGCGAGGAAAAACTGTTTTTT.

The chain is built from TRBV2 and TRBJ2-3, with unresolved D. Germline V gene lookup returns CDR1 SNHLY and CDR2 FYNNEI. This CDR3 is 13 amino acids long. Trimming stripped 7 bases from V and 0 bases from J, with 8 bases between. Written as DNA, the CDR3 is TGTGCCAGCAACTACGCGAGCACAGATACGCAGTATTTT. This codes for CASNYASTDTQYF.

The J gene is TRBJ1-5, the V gene TRBV5-8, with D unresolved. There are 13 residues in the CDR3. Trimming shortened V by 0 bases and J by 3 bases, and 4 bases separated the two germline ends. Germline values: CDR1 SGHTS, CDR2 YDEGEE. CDR3 in DNA: TGTGCCAGCAGCTTGGGGAACAATCAGCCCCAGCATTTT. Residues: CASSLGNNQPQHF.

CDR3 nucleotide sequence: TGTGCCAGCGGCACCGGGGAGCTGTTTTTT. Translating it yields CASGTGELFF. The V gene is TRBV6-6, the J gene TRBJ2-2; D unresolved. With 8 bases removed from V and 4 bases from J, the gap between germline ends came to 2 bases. This CDR3 is built from 10 residues. In germline, CDR1 is MNHNY, CDR2 SVGAGI (reference sequence).

This clone came up a few times. This chain joins TRBV7-8 and TRBJ2-1, with 10 bases that match TRBD2. Per germline, CDR1 SGHVS and CDR2 FQNEAQ. The junction had 7 bases not matched to a gene; V was cut back by 4 bases and J by 7 bases. This CDR3 is built from 15 residues. Here the CDR3 reads CASSSRAGGVNEQFF. Written as DNA, the CDR3 is TGTGCCAGCAGCTCTCGAGCGGGAGGGGTGAATGAGCAGTTCTTC.

The rearrangement joins TRBV2 to TRBJ1-1; 7 nucleotides agree with TRBD1. Germline V lookup: CDR1 SNHLY, CDR2 FYNNEI. This CDR3 region has 15 residues. Trimming cost V 4 bases and J 1 base; bases outside gene matches: 6. The CDR3 DNA reads TGTGCCAGCAGTGCGACAGGGTGGGAGAACACTGAAGCTTTCTTT. Translating it yields CASSATGWENTEAFF.

The chain employs TRBV5-4 and TRBJ1-1; 9 bases are shared with TRBD1. CDR1 is SGHNT, CDR2 YYREEE, per germline (reference sequence). The junction had 10 bases not matched to a gene; V was cut back by 4 bases and J by 6 bases. The CDR3 consists of 15 residues. The CDR3 sequence: CASSGGRDRVAEAFF. The DNA of the CDR3 is TGTGCCAGCAGCGGGGGCCGGGACAGGGTAGCTGAAGCTTTCTTT.

The genes are TRBV4-1 and TRBJ2-4; 8 nucleotides match TRBD2. Germline CDR1 MGHRA, CDR2 YSYEKL. Trimming at V came to 2 bases and at J to 3 bases, leaving 3 bases not matched to a gene. The CDR3 length is 15 residues. CDR3 in DNA: TGCGCCAGCAGCCAACTCGGGACTAGCAAAAACATTCAGTACTTC. Protein sequence: CASSQLGTSKNIQYF.

The V and J genes are TRBV5-1 and TRBJ1-1; perhaps TRBD1 as D (5 bases). The germline gives CDR1 SGHRS, CDR2 YFSETQ. V was pared by 0 bases and J by 4 bases, with 10 bases between. The CDR3 loop spans 14 amino acids. In nucleotides, the CDR3 is TGCGCCAGCAGCTTGGAGGGGCAGGTCACTGAAGCTTTCTTT. Translated, it gives CASSLEGQVTEAFF.

This chain uses TRBV5-8 with TRBJ2-3, with 8 bases fitting TRBD2. Germline loops: CDR1 SGHTS, CDR2 YDEGEE. The CDR3 runs 15 residues. Trimming at V came to 1 base and at J to 2 bases, leaving 3 bases not matched to a gene. CDR3 in amino acids: CASSLREGFTDTQYF. In DNA form, the CDR3 reads TGTGCCAGCAGCTTGCGGGAGGGGTTCACAGATACGCAGTATTTT.

This clone appeared once. The chain is built from TRBV5-3 and TRBJ2-7; no definite D call. TRBV5-3 is an ORF, and what it does is uncertain. This CDR3 comprises 14 residues. V was cut by 1 base and J by 0 bases, with 8 bases left in between. CDR3 residues: CARSLLAASYEQYF. The DNA of the CDR3 is TGTGCCAGAAGCTTGCTGGCAGCCTCCTACGAGCAGTACTTC.

This sequence joins TRBV7-9 and TRBJ2-5; D is perhaps TRBD1 (5 bases). The CDR3 consists of 14 residues. The V end was cut by 2 bases, the J end by 0 bases, with 7 bases between. CDR1 and CDR2 (germline): SEHNR, FQNEAQ (reference sequence). In nucleotides, the CDR3 is TGTGCCAGCAGCTTATCAGGGAACCAAGAGACCCAGTACTTC. Encoded protein: CASSLSGNQETQYF.